One and the same sample provided the 25 T cell receptor beta chains below, sequenced in a study of T cell responses to AZD1222 COVID-19 vaccine. Sequencing was performed with immunoSEQ multiplex PCR; in TCRdb, only in-frame clones are kept and a portion is missing. The sample yields about 140,000 clones, about nine tenths seen once. This specimen was peripheral blood, taken on day 0 of AZD1222 vaccination. These receptor sequences come from an adult in good health.

The genes are TRBV4-1 and TRBJ1-1; possibly TRBD1 for D (6 bases). Trimming cost V 4 bases and J 0 bases, with 27 bases left between them. The CDR3 has 20 amino acids. Germline values: CDR1 MGHRA, CDR2 YSYEKL. The CDR3 sequence: CASSRHIMPIGGSMNTEAFF. The CDR3 region has the DNA TGCGCCAGCAGCCGCCATATTATGCCGATAGGGGGATCTATGAACACTGAAGCTTTCTTT.

The genes are TRBV6-4 and TRBJ1-1; 7 nucleotides match TRBD1. CDR3 length: 18 residues. The J segment lost 0 bases and the V segment lost 1 base, leaving 11 bases of the junction unmatched. Germline V gene lookup returns CDR1 MRHNA and CDR2 SNTAGT. CDR3 nucleotide sequence: TGTGCCAGCAGTGACTGCCCTCAGCAGGGGGACATGAACACTGAAGCTTTCTTT. The encoded protein is CASSDCPQQGDMNTEAFF.

This clone was found once. The gene calls are TRBV4-1 and TRBJ2-7; the D gene is possibly TRBD2 (6 bases). The CDR3 is 16 residues long. Germline CDR1 reads MGHRA; CDR2 reads YSYEKL. Trimming took 1 base from V and 3 from J, leaving 16 bases between them. The CDR3 region is CASSQARGTQLYEQYF. CDR3 nucleotides: TGCGCCAGCAGCCAAGCGCGGGGTACCCAACTCTACGAGCAGTACTTC.

The genes are TRBV20-1 and TRBJ2-5; D not certain. Germline V CDR1 and CDR2: DFQATT, SNEGSKA (reference sequence). The CDR3 length is 11 residues. V was trimmed by 0 bases and J by 7 bases, leaving 6 bases between them. The CDR3, as DNA: TGCAGTGCTAGAGAGGTCGGGACCCAGTACTTC. This gives the protein CSAREVGTQYF.

The V call is TRBV25-1, the J call TRBJ1-4, with a tentative D call TRBD1 (5 bases). Trimming took off 4 bases at V and 6 bases at J, with 12 bases between the two ends. Germline lookup yields CDR1 MGHDK and CDR2 SYGVNS. This CDR3 has 14 residues. The CDR3 protein is CASSVQGDDEKLFF. The DNA for the CDR3 is TGTGCCAGCAGTGTCCAGGGAGATGATGAAAAACTGTTTTTT.

CDR3 bases: TGTGCCAGTAGTATAGAGGGTCGGTACGAGCAGTACTTC. Translation gives CASSIEGRYEQYF. The chain joins TRBV19 to TRBJ2-7; D is unresolved. This CDR3 is 13 amino acids long. Germline V gene data show CDR1 as LNHDA and CDR2 as SQIVND (reference sequence). V shed 0 bases and J shed 4 bases, with 7 bases lying between them.

The chain employs TRBV2 and TRBJ1-5; 7 bases align to TRBD1. The CDR3 is 14 residues long. Germline loops: CDR1 SNHLY, CDR2 FYNNEI. Trimming cost V 7 bases and J 5 bases; bases outside gene matches: 8. The CDR3, as DNA: TGTGCCAGCACCGAAGGGGGACAGCATCAGCCCCAGCATTTT. Protein product: CASTEGGQHQPQHF.

This clone has a single count. V usage is TRBV25-1 and J usage is TRBJ1-4; D unresolved. Germline-derived CDR1 and CDR2 are MGHDK and SYGVNS. The CDR3 totals 14 residues. With 2 bases removed from V and 7 bases from J, the gap between germline ends came to 11 bases. CDR3 nucleotides: TGTGCCAGCAGTGAAGCCAGTCTACTTGAAAAACTGTTTTTT. Its protein is CASSEASLLEKLFF.

The V gene is TRBV19, the J gene TRBJ1-1; 10 bases are a match to TRBD1. V shed 6 bases, J shed 1 base, and the junction held 11 bases outside the gene matches. CDR1 and CDR2 (germline): LNHDA, SQIVND (reference sequence). There are 17 residues in the CDR3. This CDR3 is CASRNPFRQGANTEAFF. The CDR3, as DNA: TGTGCCAGTAGAAACCCATTCCGACAGGGGGCGAACACTGAAGCTTTCTTT.

This chain joins TRBV4-3 and TRBJ2-3, with D hard to call. Trimming removed 2 bases from V and 4 bases from J, with 7 bases in between. Germline V gene data show CDR1 as LGHNA and CDR2 as YSLEER. The CDR3 is 13 amino acids. Here the CDR3 reads CASSQLPPDTQYF. CDR3 sequence (DNA): TGCGCCAGCAGCCAATTGCCCCCAGATACGCAGTATTTT.

The chain employs TRBV12-3 or TRBV12-4 and TRBJ1-1; no definite D call. Trimming left V 3 bases short and J 5 bases short, with 4 bases between. The CDR3 has 11 amino acids. The CDR3, as DNA: TGTGCCAGCAGTTTTGGAACTGAAGCTTTCTTT. Translating gives CASSFGTEAFF.

The chain is built from TRBV5-1 and TRBJ2-7; D gene ambiguous. The CDR3 length is 12 residues. CDR1 SGHRS and CDR2 YFSETQ come from the germline V gene. Trimming cost V 0 bases and J 3 bases, with 4 bases left between them. CDR3 protein: CASSLDFYEQYF. CDR3 DNA sequence: TGCGCCAGCAGCTTGGACTTCTACGAGCAGTACTTC.

Details on this clone: The junction shows a germline mismatch at one end, possibly a read error. The chain combines TRBV9 with TRBJ2-1; 7 bases map to TRBD2. Germline assignment: CDR1 SGDLS and CDR2 YYNGEE. This CDR3 comprises 15 residues. The CDR3, as DNA: TGTGCCCGCAGCGCCGGGTGGGGGGGCTACAATGAGCAGTTCTTC. This translates into CARSAGWGGYNEQFF.

V usage is TRBV6-2 or TRBV6-3 and J usage is TRBJ2-7; the D is unclear. Germline V lookup: CDR1 MNHEY, CDR2 SVGEGT. CDR3 length: 16 amino acids. V lost 0 bases to trimming and J lost 2 bases, with 14 bases between them. CDR3 sequence (DNA): TGTGCCAGCAGTTACTCCGGTTGGGGTCCCGCCTACGAGCAGTACTTC. Its translation: CASSYSGWGPAYEQYF.

This clone was observed a handful of times. The chain couples TRBV5-4 to TRBJ1-4; 10 positions agree with TRBD1. The CDR3 is 15 amino acids. Trimming took 4 bases from V and 5 from J; bases not matched to a gene: 5. Looked up from germline, CDR1 is SGHNT and CDR2 is YYREEE (reference sequence). CDR3 protein: CASSRGTGANEKLFF. CDR3 coding DNA: TGTGCCAGCAGCCGTGGGACAGGGGCGAATGAAAAACTGTTTTTT.

The chain links TRBV29-1 to TRBJ2-1; possibly TRBD1 for D (8 bases). Germline CDR1 and CDR2: SQVTM and ANQGSEA. This CDR3 region has 12 residues. Trimming took off 7 bases at V and 7 bases at J, with 14 bases between the two ends. The CDR3 DNA is TGCAGCGAGCAACAGGGGGGGAATGAGCAGTTCTTC. Amino acids: CSEQQGGNEQFF.

The chain combines TRBV19 with TRBJ1-1; 9 bases match TRBD1. The junction had 12 bases not matched to a gene; V was cut back by 1 base and J by 0 bases. This CDR3 spans 19 amino acids. CDR1 is LNHDA and CDR2 is SQIVND in the germline V gene (reference sequence). This CDR3 is CASSIVALQGQGLNTEAFF. The CDR3 DNA sequence: TGTGCCAGTAGTATAGTCGCCCTACAGGGACAGGGTCTGAACACTGAAGCTTTCTTT.

This chain links TRBV6-6 with TRBJ1-5, with 7 bases matching TRBD1. This CDR3 spans 17 amino acids. V gave up 5 bases and J gave up 0 bases; unmatched junction bases: 10. The germline gives CDR1 MNHNY, CDR2 SVGAGI (reference sequence). The CDR3 loop is CASSPGTEIYSNQPQHF. The CDR3 coding sequence is TGTGCCAGCAGTCCCGGGACAGAGATTTATAGCAATCAGCCCCAGCATTTT.

This chain links TRBV19 with TRBJ1-5; 9 bases fit TRBD1. The CDR3 has 15 amino acids. With 6 bases clipped from V and 4 bases from J, the junction kept 7 bases outside the gene matches. Looked up from germline, CDR1 is LNHDA and CDR2 is SQIVND (reference sequence). The CDR3 here is CASSTDRGENQPQHF. The CDR3, as DNA: TGTGCCAGTAGCACTGACAGGGGGGAGAATCAGCCCCAGCATTTT.

The chain carries TRBV7-2 and TRBJ2-2; 10 bases line up with TRBD2. The CDR3 is made up of 17 amino acids. CDR1 is SGHTA and CDR2 is FQGNSA in the germline V gene. J lost 5 bases, V lost 5 bases, and 11 bases had no gene match. The CDR3 is CASSTRTSGPRTGELFF. In nucleotides, the CDR3 is TGTGCCAGCAGCACGCGGACTAGCGGCCCCAGAACCGGGGAGCTGTTTTTT.

In regard to this clone: This specimen includes other DNA sequences encoding the same CDR3. The gene calls are TRBV4-1 and TRBJ1-3, with D tentatively TRBD1 (5 bases). Looked up from germline, CDR1 is MGHRA and CDR2 is YSYEKL. V lost 0 bases and J lost 2, with 8 bases in between. The CDR3 has 15 amino acids. The CDR3 nucleotides read TGCGCCAGCAGCCAAGAGGGGGGAACTGGAAACACCATATATTTT. Protein product: CASSQEGGTGNTIYF.

V usage is TRBV6-1 and J usage is TRBJ1-4; 7 bases are shared with TRBD1. The V gene end was trimmed by 3 bases and the J gene end by 7 bases; junction bases not matched to a gene: 8. The CDR3 loop spans 15 amino acids. In germline, CDR1 is MNHNS, CDR2 SASEGT. The CDR3 protein is CASSDRGRGSEKLFF. The CDR3 DNA reads TGTGCCAGCAGTGATCGGGGCAGGGGGAGTGAAAAACTGTTTTTT.

The chain recombines TRBV7-2 with TRBJ2-1; 10 bases are a match to TRBD2. Germline V gene sequence: CDR1 SGHTA, CDR2 FQGNSA. The CDR3 runs 16 residues. V shed 4 bases and J 8 bases; nucleotides not matched to a gene: 11. Here the CDR3 DNA reads TGTGCCAGCAGCTCTACCCCCGCTAGCGGGAGCCATGAGCAGTTCTTC. Its protein product is CASSSTPASGSHEQFF.

CDR3: CASSQGNMVGAYEQYF. The CDR3 DNA reads as TGCGCCAGCAGCCAAGGGAACATGGTAGGGGCTTACGAGCAGTACTTC. This rearrangement joins TRBV4-1 to TRBJ2-7, with D perhaps TRBD1 (5 bases). This CDR3 has 16 amino acids. CDR1 and CDR2 from the germline V gene are MGHRA and YSYEKL. The V end was cut by 1 base, the J end by 4 bases, with 17 bases between.

The chain uses TRBV30 and TRBJ1-5; D gene uncertain. Germline lookup yields CDR1 GTSNPN and CDR2 SVGIG (reference sequence). Deletions cut 4 bases from V and 6 bases from J, with 16 bases between. The CDR3 is made up of 14 amino acids. The CDR3 loop reads CAWTRGSNSQPQHF. For the CDR3, the DNA is TGTGCCTGGACCCGAGGGAGTAATAGTCAGCCCCAGCATTTT.